The TCR beta chain under discussion was sequenced for a study of CD8+CD57+ T cells in acquired aplastic anemia. At the level of the study: Across the sorted CD4+ and CD8+ cells, DNA amounts averaged roughly 3.5 ug.

Genomic DNA, the template, was used for profiling of the TCR beta VDJ and CDR3. TCRdb ran MiXCR on the reads and lists one entry per CDR3 protein. The table lists about 150,000 distinct CDR3 sequences, roughly 54% of them singletons. The junction had 4 bases not matched to a gene; V was cut back by 1 base and J by 3 bases. The CDR3 totals 16 residues. The V gene's germline CDR1 is KGHDR and CDR2 SFDVKD. Sequencing was done on patients that had shown CD8+CD57+ cell expansion by flow cytometry. All patients had severe acquired aplastic anemia. Sequenced: sorted CD4+, CD8+, or CD8+CD57+ T cells (not recorded which) from PBMCs. The TCR comes from a human donor with aplastic anemia. The chain joins TRBV24-1 to TRBJ2-3, with 9 bases lining up with TRBD1. The CDR3 reads CATSDFGQGRTDTQYF. The CDR3 region has the DNA TGTGCCACCAGTGATTTCGGACAGGGGAGGACAGATACGCAGTATTTT.